Listed below are T cell receptor beta chains from one sample, sequenced in a study of T cell changes during pregnancy in multiple sclerosis. Using immunoSEQ multiplex PCR, the repertoire was profiled, and TCRdb retains in-frame clones only, with some absent. The sample includes about 52,000 clones, over 80% of them seen just once. The specimen comprised CD4+ T cells from peripheral blood mononuclear cells, sampled in the third trimester of pregnancy. These receptor sequences come from a female donor with multiple sclerosis, enrolled in a pregnancy study. Each CDR3 is given with its conserved first and last residue. A D gene is named only where the DNA matches it firmly. A clone size is listed for some rows: how often the clone was seen (once, few, many), or a class if it is expanded.

V gene	J gene	D gene	clone size	CDR3 protein	CDR3 DNA
TRBV7-2	TRBJ1-3	TRBD1	NA	CASSLPPEGGLSGNTIYF	TGTGCCAGCAGCTTACCGCCGGAAGGGGGCCTCTCTGGAAACACCATATATTTT
TRBV5-6	TRBJ2-1	TRBD2	NA	CASSLGELRLAGGEQFF	TGTGCCAGCAGCTTGGGGGAGTTGCGTCTAGCGGGGGGTGAGCAGTTCTTC
TRBV19	TRBJ1-5	TRBD1	NA	CASRADRAGNQPQHF	TGTGCCAGTAGGGCCGACAGGGCGGGAAATCAGCCCCAGCATTTT
TRBV7-3	TRBJ2-3	TRBD2	NA	CASSLVGSGGRSTDTQYF	TGTGCCAGCAGCTTAGTCGGTAGCGGGGGCCGTAGCACAGATACGCAGTATTTT
TRBV6-1	TRBJ1-2	NA	NA	CASSETARTNYGYTF	TGTGCCAGCAGTGAAACAGCTCGCACTAACTATGGCTACACCTTC
TRBV5-1	TRBJ2-3	TRBD2	NA	CASETLAGGPTDTQYF	TGCGCCAGCGAGACTTTAGCGGGGGGCCCCACAGATACGCAGTATTTT
TRBV6-1	TRBJ1-4	TRBD1	NA	CASSERPAGTGRNEKLFF	TGTGCCAGCAGTGAAAGGCCCGCGGGGACAGGGAGAAATGAAAAACTGTTTTTT
TRBV4-2	TRBJ2-3	NA	NA	CASSQDQASGTDTQYF	TGTGCCAGCAGCCAAGATCAGGCTAGCGGCACAGATACGCAGTATTTT
TRBV19	TRBJ2-5	NA	once	CASSNPGLGSGQETQYF	TGTGCCAGTAGCAATCCAGGGTTGGGGTCCGGCCAAGAGACCCAGTACTTC
TRBV10-3	TRBJ2-5	NA	NA	CAISELQGGETQYF	TGTGCCATCAGTGAGTTACAGGGCGGAGAGACCCAGTACTTC
TRBV9	TRBJ1-1	NA	NA	CASSVEVRQSEAFF	TGTGCCAGTAGCGTAGAGGTCCGACAGTCTGAAGCTTTCTTT
TRBV6-6	TRBJ1-2	NA	NA	CASSYLGGYTF	TGTGCCAGCAGTTACCTCGGGGGCTACACCTTC
TRBV30	TRBJ1-1	NA	once	CAWTPAGVSVGAFF	TGTGCCTGGACGCCCGCCGGGGTATCGGTCGGAGCTTTCTTT
TRBV18	TRBJ2-7	NA	few	CASSPGVGSEQYF	TGTGCCAGCTCCCCGGGGGTGGGGAGCGAGCAGTACTTC
TRBV7-2	TRBJ1-2	TRBD1	NA	CASSLLPGQGAHVNYYTF	TGTGCCAGCAGCTTATTGCCGGGACAGGGGGCGCATGTCAACTACTACACCTTC
TRBV7-2	TRBJ2-4	NA	NA	CASSLGRKQYF	TGTGCCAGCAGCTTAGGCAGGAAGCAGTACTTC
TRBV7-3	TRBJ1-6	NA	NA	CASSLTGAVDSPLHF	TGTGCCAGCAGCTTAACGGGGGCCGTGGATTCACCCCTCCACTTT
TRBV5-6	TRBJ1-1	NA	NA	CASSRNGIGDKTEAFF	TGTGCCAGCAGCCGTAATGGTATTGGGGACAAGACTGAAGCTTTCTTT
TRBV2	TRBJ1-4	TRBD1	few	CASSESRDRVSGEKLFF	TGTGCCAGCAGTGAGTCCCGGGACAGGGTATCTGGTGAAAAACTGTTTTTT
TRBV7-2	TRBJ1-2	TRBD1	NA	CASSPRQGTLYGYTF	TGTGCCAGCAGCCCAAGACAGGGGACACTATATGGCTACACCTTC
TRBV10-3	TRBJ1-2	TRBD1	NA	CAISDGQGFGGYTF	TGTGCCATCAGTGACGGACAGGGTTTTGGTGGCTACACCTTC
TRBV18	TRBJ1-5	NA	NA	CASSLTEGGNQPQHF	TGTGCCAGCTCACTAACAGAGGGGGGCAATCAGCCCCAGCATTTT
TRBV7-8	TRBJ1-1	NA	once	CASSFRDNTEAFF	TGTGCCAGCAGCTTCAGGGATAACACTGAAGCTTTCTTT
TRBV5-1	TRBJ2-1	NA	NA	CASSRTGTPVLYNEQFF	TGCGCCAGCAGCAGAACCGGGACACCAGTCCTCTACAATGAGCAGTTCTTC
TRBV6-1	TRBJ1-4	TRBD1	few	CASSPPGQGNEKLFF	TGTGCCAGCAGTCCTCCGGGACAGGGTAATGAAAAACTGTTTTTT
TRBV7-2	TRBJ2-3	NA	NA	CASSLAAAATDTQYF	TGTGCCAGCAGCTTAGCAGCAGCGGCCACAGATACGCAGTATTTT
TRBV9	TRBJ1-2	NA	once	CASSPGGGSSWGYTF	TGTGCCAGCAGCCCCGGGGGGGGGTCTTCTTGGGGCTACACCTTC
TRBV11-1	TRBJ1-1	NA	few	CASSLGGSRGSGTEAFF	TGTGCCAGCAGCTTAGGTGGCTCGCGGGGGAGCGGCACTGAAGCTTTCTTT
TRBV6-6	TRBJ1-5	NA	NA	CAIHFQYSNQPQHF	TGTGCCATCCATTTCCAGTATAGCAATCAGCCCCAGCATTTT
TRBV6-6	TRBJ1-3	NA	NA	CASILGGPSGNTIYF	TGTGCCAGCATCCTGGGGGGGCCCTCTGGAAACACCATATATTTT
TRBV4-1	TRBJ1-3	NA	NA	CASSPFGGKGIGGNTIYF	TGCGCCAGCAGCCCATTCGGAGGGAAGGGTATCGGGGGAAACACCATATATTTT
TRBV29-1	TRBJ2-7	NA	NA	CSYRSSYEQYF	TGCAGCTACAGGAGCTCCTACGAGCAGTACTTC
TRBV4-3	TRBJ1-2	TRBD1	NA	CASSQRTGGDYGYTF	TGCGCCAGCAGCCAGCGGACAGGGGGTGACTATGGCTACACCTTC
TRBV6-6	TRBJ2-7	NA	once	CASSYSQRPGYEQYF	TGTGCCAGCAGTTACTCGCAGAGACCGGGCTACGAGCAGTACTTC
TRBV19	TRBJ1-5	TRBD1	NA	CASSPRQGAISGQPQHF	TGTGCCAGTAGTCCTCGACAGGGGGCGATCTCAGGTCAGCCCCAGCATTTT
TRBV11-1	TRBJ1-1	TRBD1	NA	CASSYRQGRTEAFF	TGTGCCAGCAGCTACCGACAGGGGCGAACTGAAGCTTTCTTT
TRBV15	TRBJ2-2	TRBD1	NA	CATSDAGGNTGELFF	TGTGCCACCAGTGATGCAGGGGGTAACACCGGGGAGCTGTTTTTT
TRBV6-5	TRBJ2-7	TRBD1	NA	CASSYLRTGAYEQYF	TGTGCCAGCAGTTACCTAAGGACAGGGGCCTACGAGCAGTACTTC
TRBV6-1	TRBJ2-3	TRBD2	NA	CASSEGVAGGVDTQYF	TGTGCCAGCAGTGAAGGTGTGGCGGGGGGCGTTGATACGCAGTATTTT
TRBV9	TRBJ2-7	NA	NA	CASSVGGRGSVSYEQYF	TGTGCCAGCAGCGTAGGGGGGCGAGGAAGCGTATCCTACGAGCAGTACTTC
TRBV9	TRBJ2-5	NA	once	CASSVVTGVGTQYF	TGTGCCAGCAGCGTAGTGACGGGAGTGGGGACCCAGTACTTC
TRBV11-3	TRBJ2-7	NA	NA	CASSSKDSYEQYF	TGTGCCAGCAGCTCCAAAGACAGCTACGAGCAGTACTTC
TRBV19	TRBJ2-4	TRBD1	few	CATSPGTGALLAKNIQYF	TGTGCCACCTCACCCGGGACAGGGGCCCTTCTAGCCAAAAACATTCAGTACTTC
TRBV9	TRBJ1-3	NA	once	CASSPNPTGSGNTIYF	TGTGCCAGCAGCCCCAACCCCACAGGGTCTGGAAACACCATATATTTT
TRBV19	TRBJ2-2	NA	NA	CASSSLRDKPTGELFF	TGTGCCAGTAGCTCCCTCCGGGACAAACCGACCGGGGAGCTGTTTTTT
TRBV11-2	TRBJ1-2	NA	NA	CASSLVRGTGFYGYTF	TGTGCCAGCAGCTTAGTTCGCGGAACAGGGTTCTATGGCTACACCTTC
TRBV5-1	TRBJ2-2	NA	NA	CASSFQGTGELFF	TGCGCCAGCAGCTTCCAGGGCACCGGGGAGCTGTTTTTT
TRBV19	TRBJ1-2	TRBD1	NA	CASSRGQGDSYGYTF	TGTGCCAGTAGTAGGGGACAGGGCGACAGCTATGGCTACACCTTC
TRBV19	TRBJ1-2	TRBD1	once	CASSMVPGQGQIYGYTF	TGTGCCAGTAGCATGGTACCGGGACAGGGACAAATCTATGGCTACACCTTC
TRBV7-3	TRBJ2-5	TRBD2	NA	CASSPAGGPQETQYF	TGTGCCAGCAGCCCGGCGGGGGGTCCGCAAGAGACCCAGTACTTC
TRBV29-1	TRBJ1-2	TRBD1	once	CSVKQGLTNYGYTF	TGCAGCGTAAAACAGGGGTTAACTAACTATGGCTACACCTTC
TRBV6-5	TRBJ2-7	NA	NA	CASSLQGGFYEQYF	TGTGCCAGCAGCCTCCAGGGGGGATTCTACGAGCAGTACTTC
TRBV7-2	TRBJ1-6	NA	NA	CASSLGSRGASPLHF	TGTGCCAGCAGCTTAGGGTCCAGGGGCGCTTCACCCCTCCACTTT